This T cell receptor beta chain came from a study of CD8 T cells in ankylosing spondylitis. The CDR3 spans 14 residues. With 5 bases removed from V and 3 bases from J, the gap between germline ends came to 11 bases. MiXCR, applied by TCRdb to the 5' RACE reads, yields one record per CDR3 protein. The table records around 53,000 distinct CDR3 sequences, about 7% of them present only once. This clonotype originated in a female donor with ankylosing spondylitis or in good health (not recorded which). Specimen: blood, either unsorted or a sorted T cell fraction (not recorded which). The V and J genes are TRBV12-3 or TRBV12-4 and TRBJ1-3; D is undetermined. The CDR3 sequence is CASSPNLVGNTIYF. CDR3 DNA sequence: TGTGCCAGCAGTCCCAATTTGGTTGGAAACACCATATATTTT.